The 3 T cell receptor beta chains below come from one sample, sequenced in a study of cytomegalovirus exposure and HLA in healthy donors. Assay: immunoSEQ multiplex PCR; the TCRdb copy retains only in-frame clones and omits some. The profile covers fewer than 200,000 clones, with approximately 86% appearing a single time and more than 5.5% taken by the ten largest. The sequenced sample consisted of PBMCs. The receptors were gathered from a man aged 25-45 years in good health and CMV-seropositive.

The chain recombines TRBV5-6 with TRBJ2-3; 9 bases align to TRBD1. J was trimmed by 1 base and V by 4 bases; bases with no gene match: 4. The V gene's germline CDR1 is SGHDT and CDR2 YYEEEE. The CDR3 is 15 amino acids. The CDR3 nucleotides are TGTGCCAGCAGCCTCCGGACAGGGGGCACAGATACGCAGTATTTT. Amino acids: CASSLRTGGTDTQYF.

The chain recombines TRBV5-1 with TRBJ1-3; weak D call: TRBD1 (5 bases). CDR3 length equals 17 residues. Trimming removed 0 bases from V and 2 bases from J, with 15 bases in between. Germline V CDR1 and CDR2: SGHRS, YFSETQ. The CDR3 is CASSLDRVPRAGNTIYF. The CDR3 DNA reads TGCGCCAGCAGCTTGGATCGGGTTCCCAGGGCTGGAAACACCATATATTTT.

V gene TRBV7-3 combines with J gene TRBJ2-6, with TRBD1 identical over 7 bases. This CDR3 comprises 18 residues. Germline V CDR1 and CDR2: SGHTA, FQGTGA. J was trimmed by 0 bases and V by 2 bases; bases with no gene match: 7. The CDR3 sequence is CASSLLGQASSGANVLTF. In DNA, the CDR3 is TGTGCCAGCAGCTTATTAGGACAGGCCTCCTCTGGGGCCAACGTCCTGACTTTC.